This T cell receptor (beta chain) was sequenced during a study of blood T cell repertoires in COVID-19. Whole-study context: COVID-19 samples, acute and convalescent, were from the United States, Italy and Spain. Sample material is recorded as cDNA or gDNA derived from T cells, B-cell-depleted T cells, or PBMCs.

In the authors' methods: Reference gene primer amplification yielded estimated nucleated cell counts. Measured with immunoSEQ multiplex PCR; TCRdb has only the in-frame clones, and not every one. From that table come the V and J calls and clone size; the DNA was used to work out D and trimming. The table lists 75,000 to 90,000 clones, roughly 78% of them singletons, with 4% to 6% in the top ten. The sequence was collected from a woman in her seventies with acute or convalescent COVID-19. Sequenced sample: peripheral blood.

The CDR3 loop is CASSALGGVDTQYF. As DNA, the CDR3 is TGTGCCAGCAGCGCACTAGGGGGGGTGGATACGCAGTATTTT. The chain couples TRBV9 to TRBJ2-3, with a tentative D call TRBD2 (7 bases). The CDR3 contains 14 residues. V was cut by 3 bases and J by 6 bases, with 14 bases left in between. Germline V gene sequence: CDR1 SGDLS, CDR2 YYNGEE.